This TCR beta chain was identified during a study of cytotoxic CD8 clonotypes in ibrutinib-treated CLL. Findings and caveats of the study: The clonality rise at ibrutinib response reflected private clonotype expansion. Clonality was elevated at ibrutinib response and had returned toward baseline at progression.

Per germline, CDR1 MNHEY and CDR2 SVGAGI. This CDR3 comprises 12 residues. Trimming left V 5 bases short and J 7 bases short, with 8 bases between. A word on this clone: The antigen is not known.

Measured with immunoSEQ multiplex PCR; TCRdb has only the in-frame clones, and not every one. Among 250,000 to 350,000 clones listed, 65% to 85% were seen once. The input for sequencing was PBMCs, taken at disease progression, from a patient treated with ibrutinib. The origin of this receptor is a human donor with chronic lymphocytic leukemia. The chain joins TRBV6-5 to TRBJ2-2; perhaps TRBD2 as D (6 bases). The CDR3 spells CASSLGSGELFF. CDR3 DNA sequence: TGTGCCAGCAGTCTCGGGAGCGGGGAGCTGTTTTTT.